This T cell receptor (beta chain) was identified in a study of glioma-infiltrating T cells after dendritic cell vaccination. Across the whole study: Dendritic cell vaccination trial patients had either newly diagnosed or recurrent glioblastoma.

Turning to this clone: Its antigen is still unknown.

Findings of the study overall: Only a small number of patients had complete blood and tumor samples.

Method: immunoSEQ multiplex PCR; TCRdb's copy keeps in-frame clones and lacks some. The sample has about 21,000 clones, 70% to 80% seen once. The sample here was blood, taken before dendritic cell vaccination. The clonotype was recovered from a human donor with glioblastoma.

CDR3: CASSTSGNNNEQYF. The CDR3 nucleotides are TGTGCCAGTAGTACTAGCGGGAATAACAACGAGCAGTACTTC. The V and J genes are TRBV19 and TRBJ2-7; TRBD2 matches 9 bases. Germline lookup yields CDR1 LNHDA and CDR2 SQIVND (reference sequence). The CDR3 extends over 14 amino acids. V trimming: 4 bases; J trimming: 5 bases; junction bases outside the gene matches: 6. Together with reference TRBV19 and TRBJ2-7, the CDR3 gives the full variable domain: DGGITQSPKYLFRKEGQNVTLSCEQNLNHDAMYWYRQDPGQGLRLIYYSQIVNDFQKGDIAEGYSVSREKKESFPLTVTSAQKNPTAFYLCASSTSGNNNEQYFGPGTRLTVT.